One and the same sample provided the 2 T cell receptor beta chains below, sequenced in a study of cytomegalovirus exposure and HLA in healthy donors. With 60 Vbeta and 13 Jbeta primers, the PCR was carried out. The assay was immunoSEQ multiplex PCR, and TCRdb's table has in-frame clones only and misses some. Of more than 140,000 clones listed, roughly 79% are singletons. Sequencing was carried out using PBMCs. These receptors all come from a woman in her thirties or forties in good health and CMV-seronegative.

The chain couples TRBV15 to TRBJ2-5, with 8 bases lining up with TRBD2. Germline loops: CDR1 LNHNV, CDR2 YYDKDF (reference sequence). There are 18 residues in the CDR3. V was pared by 1 base and J by 1 base, with 11 bases of the junction left unmatched. CDR3 residues: CATSRVSAKLAAQETQYF. CDR3 DNA sequence: TGTGCCACCAGCAGAGTGTCGGCAAAACTAGCGGCCCAAGAGACCCAGTACTTC.

CDR3 amino acids: CASGLVGRGEQFF. The CDR3 DNA follows: TGTGCCAGCGGTCTTGTGGGGCGGGGTGAGCAGTTCTTC. The rearrangement joins TRBV11-3 to TRBJ2-1, with a weak D call TRBD2 (6 bases). In germline, CDR1 is SGHNT, CDR2 YENEEA. V was clipped by 8 bases and J by 9 bases, with 17 bases between them. The CDR3 length is 13 residues. Complete variable domain (other parts from reference TRBV11-3 and TRBJ2-1): EAGVVQSPRYKIIEKKQPVAFWCNPISGHNTLYWYLQNLGQGPELLIRYENEEAVDDSQLPKDRFSAERLKGVDSTLKIQPAELGDSAVYLCASGLVGRGEQFFGPGTRLTVL.